What follows are 19 T cell receptor beta chains derived from one specimen sequenced in a study of CD8 T cells in Susac syndrome. cDNA came from roughly 0.47 to 1 ug RNA primed by random hexamers. Using its own MiXCR run on the immunoSEQ multiplex PCR reads, TCRdb lists one record per CDR3 protein. Of 330,000 or so distinct CDR3 sequences listed, 65% to 90% are singletons. The sequenced material came from CD8+ T cells from PBMCs. These receptors came from a human donor with multiple sclerosis.

This chain links TRBV4-1 with TRBJ1-2; 7 bases match TRBD1. The CDR3 has 14 amino acids. Germline CDR1 reads MGHRA; CDR2 reads YSYEKL. Losses at the gene ends were 4 bases for V and 3 bases for J; bases not matched to a gene: 5. The DNA of the CDR3 is TGCGCCAGCAGCCGCATCGGGACAGACTATGGCTACACCTTC. Translating gives CASSRIGTDYGYTF.

The CDR3 sequence: CASSDVPDRRGAFF. In DNA, the CDR3 is TGTGCCAGCAGTGACGTCCCGGACCGGAGGGGAGCTTTCTTT. This sequence joins TRBV25-1 and TRBJ1-1; perhaps TRBD1 as D (5 bases). The CDR3 totals 14 residues. CDR1 is MGHDK and CDR2 is SYGVNS in the germline V gene. V was pared by 3 bases and J by 10 bases, with 18 bases between.

This rearrangement joins TRBV6-5 to TRBJ2-3; 15 bases fit TRBD2. Trimming took 7 bases from V and 2 from J; bases not matched to a gene: 16. Per the germline V gene, CDR1 is MNHEY and CDR2 is SVGAGI. The CDR3 runs to 20 residues. The CDR3 loop is CASKLTRGTSGRTHTDTQYF. For the CDR3, the DNA is TGTGCCAGCAAGCTTACCAGAGGGACTAGCGGGAGGACACACACAGATACGCAGTATTTT.

V and J are TRBV6-6 and TRBJ2-7; D perhaps matches TRBD1 (6 bases). Trimming left V 5 bases short and J 4 bases short, with 21 bases between. The CDR3 covers 16 residues. The germline V gene has CDR1 MNHNY and CDR2 SVGAGI (reference sequence). The CDR3 spells CASSLPGESFPYEQYF. CDR3 DNA sequence: TGTGCCAGCAGTCTCCCAGGGGAATCCTTTCCTTACGAGCAGTACTTC.

This rearrangement joins TRBV6-5 to TRBJ2-7, with TRBD2 as a possible D gene (5 bases). V was cut by 4 bases and J by 3 bases, with 10 bases left in between. This CDR3 contains 13 residues. Germline CDR1 and CDR2: MNHEY and SVGAGI. The CDR3 region is CASSSGELYEQYF. The CDR3 DNA sequence: TGTGCCAGCAGTTCCGGGGAGCTCTACGAGCAGTACTTC.

The rearrangement links TRBV20-1 to TRBJ1-5; D unclear. Per the germline V gene, CDR1 is DFQATT and CDR2 is SNEGSKA (reference sequence). The CDR3 has 13 residues. Trimming cost V 5 bases and J 1 base, with 9 bases left between them. CDR3 coding DNA: TGCAGTGCTCTTTCATACAGCAATCAGCCCCAGCATTTT. It specifies CSALSYSNQPQHF.

CDR3 nucleotides: TGTGCCAGCAGAGGGACTAGCGGGAGGGAGAATGAGCAGTTCTTC. As protein: CASRGTSGRENEQFF. This sequence joins TRBV11-2 and TRBJ2-1; 16 nucleotides align to TRBD2. From germline, CDR1 is SGHAT and CDR2 FQNNGV. After removal of 6 bases from V and 7 bases from J, the junction contained 3 bases not matched to a gene. The CDR3 loop spans 15 amino acids. Full variable domain (outside the CDR3, taken from reference TRBV11-2 and TRBJ2-1): EAGVAQSPRYKIIEKRQSVAFWCNPISGHATLYWYQQILGQGPKLLIQFQNNGVVDDSQLPKDRFSAERLKGVDSTLKIQPAKLEDSAVYLCASRGTSGRENEQFFGPGTRLTVL.

This clonotype occurred once. The chain carries TRBV12-3 or TRBV12-4 and TRBJ1-2; 7 bases are shared with TRBD1. The CDR3 consists of 12 residues. Trimming at V came to 5 bases and at J to 4 bases, leaving 1 base not matched to a gene. The CDR3: CASSTGAYGYTF. CDR3 bases: TGTGCCAGCAGTACAGGGGCCTATGGCTACACCTTC.

V and J are TRBV25-1 and TRBJ2-4; D unclear. This CDR3 comprises 14 residues. The germline V gene has CDR1 MGHDK and CDR2 SYGVNS. Trimming took 6 bases from V and 3 from J, leaving 12 bases between them. The CDR3 spells CASSPGLYKNIQYF. For the CDR3, the DNA is TGTGCCAGCAGCCCCGGTCTCTACAAAAACATTCAGTACTTC.

The J gene is TRBJ1-3, the V gene TRBV28; D remains ambiguous. Germline CDR1 reads MDHEN; CDR2 reads SYDVKM. The V gene lost 2 bases and the J gene lost 4 bases, with 15 bases spanning the gap. CDR3 length: 16 amino acids. CDR3 region: CASSLSVEGKGNTIYF. DNA of the CDR3: TGTGCCAGCAGTTTAAGCGTGGAGGGAAAGGGAAACACCATATATTTT. The full variable domain, its missing parts supplied by reference TRBV28 and TRBJ1-3, is DVKVTQSSRYLVKRTGEKVFLECVQDMDHENMFWYRQDPGLGLRLIYFSYDVKMKEKGDIPEGYSVSREKKERFSLILESASTNQTSMYLCASSLSVEGKGNTIYFGEGSWLTVV.

This chain links TRBV28 with TRBJ2-7, with D unresolved. Germline V gene lookup returns CDR1 MDHEN and CDR2 SYDVKM. V lost 5 bases and J 4 bases, leaving 18 bases between the germline ends. The CDR3 covers 15 residues. The DNA for the CDR3 is TGTGCCAGCAGTGACATCGACCAGCTCTCTTACGAGCAGTACTTC. It encodes CASSDIDQLSYEQYF. The variable domain in full, completed from reference TRBV28 and TRBJ2-7, reads DVKVTQSSRYLVKRTGEKVFLECVQDMDHENMFWYRQDPGLGLRLIYFSYDVKMKEKGDIPEGYSVSREKKERFSLILESASTNQTSMYLCASSDIDQLSYEQYFGPGTRLTVT.

The chain carries TRBV15 and TRBJ1-1, with 7 bases lining up with TRBD1. The CDR3 spans 16 residues. V lost 1 base and J lost 4; bases outside the gene matches: 9. Germline CDR1 is LNHNV and CDR2 is YYDKDF (reference sequence). The CDR3 DNA sequence: TGTGCCACCAGCAGAGTTAGGGGGCGACCGGTCACTGAAGCTTTCTTT. Amino acids: CATSRVRGRPVTEAFF.

This clonotype has a single count. The chain recombines TRBV7-9 with TRBJ2-3; 9 bases agree with TRBD2. CDR1 is SEHNR, CDR2 FQNEAQ, per germline (reference sequence). The ends lost 3 bases at V and 1 base at J; junction bases unmatched: 8. This CDR3 comprises 17 residues. CDR3 in amino acids: CASSFTVAGARTDTQYF. The CDR3 coding sequence is TGTGCCAGCAGCTTCACTGTAGCGGGAGCACGCACAGATACGCAGTATTTT. The variable domain in full, with the rest retrieved from reference TRBV7-9 and TRBJ2-3, is DTGVSQNPRHKITKRGQNVTFRCDPISEHNRLYWYRQTLGQGPEFLTYFQNEAQLEKSRLLSDRFSAERPKGSFSTLEIQRTEQGDSAMYLCASSFTVAGARTDTQYFGPGTRLTVL.

This chain connects TRBV19 to TRBJ2-1; 7 bases align to TRBD2. V trimming: 9 bases; J trimming: 7 bases; junction bases outside the gene matches: 9. CDR3 length equals 13 residues. Germline loops: CDR1 LNHDA, CDR2 SQIVND (reference sequence). The CDR3 loop reads CASSQGSGNEQFF. As DNA, the CDR3 is TGTGCCAGCTCTCAGGGTAGCGGGAATGAGCAGTTCTTC.

CDR3 nucleotides: TGTGCCAGCACAGTTTCGTCGCAGGCTAATGAGCAGTTCTTC. Its protein product is CASTVSSQANEQFF. This chain connects TRBV27 to TRBJ2-1; D ambiguous. The CDR3 spans 14 residues. Between the trimmed V and J ends, which lost 7 bases and 7 bases, there was a span of 17 bases. CDR1 is MNHEY and CDR2 is SMNVEV in the germline V gene (reference sequence).

The V call is TRBV19, the J call TRBJ1-5, with D perhaps matching TRBD1 (5 bases). The CDR3 consists of 13 residues. The ends were cut back, 6 bases at V and 1 base at J, with 7 bases in the middle. Germline V gene data show CDR1 as LNHDA and CDR2 as SQIVND (reference sequence). The DNA of the CDR3 is TGTGCCAGTAGCGGGGACAGCAATCAGCCCCAGCATTTT. Its protein product is CASSGDSNQPQHF.

V is TRBV12-3 or TRBV12-4 and J is TRBJ2-7, with D possibly matching TRBD1 (5 bases). This CDR3 is 14 amino acids long. Trimming took 6 bases from V and 2 from J, leaving 14 bases between them. The CDR3 is CASSPLGAPYEQYF. The DNA of the CDR3 is TGTGCCAGCAGCCCCTTAGGGGCCCCCTACGAGCAGTACTTC.

This sequence joins TRBV3-1 and TRBJ2-1; D remains unclear. Germline-derived CDR1 and CDR2 are LGHDT and YNNKEL (reference sequence). The CDR3 has 14 residues. V gave up 4 bases and J gave up 9 bases, with 16 bases separating them. The DNA of the CDR3 is TGTGCCAGCAGCCCCCTAGATGGCGCTCCTGAGCAGTTCTTC. This encodes CASSPLDGAPEQFF.

A few counts support this clonotype. This chain links TRBV5-1 with TRBJ2-7; 9 bases map to TRBD2. Germline V lookup: CDR1 SGHRS, CDR2 YFSETQ. CDR3 length: 15 residues. V shed 4 bases and J 0 bases; nucleotides not matched to a gene: 5. Here the CDR3 reads CASSSTSGLSYEQYF. The CDR3 bases are TGCGCCAGCAGCAGTACTAGCGGGCTCTCCTACGAGCAGTACTTC.